This T cell receptor beta chain was recorded in a study of T cells after yellow fever vaccination. Findings and limits, study-wide: A weaker but faster secondary response was observed, peaking on day 5 versus 15. After the booster, nearly 98% of CD4 and 88% of CD8 primary-response clones were re-detected.

There are 16 residues in the CDR3. Germline V gene lookup returns CDR1 SGHNT and CDR2 YENEEA. With 5 bases clipped from V and 2 bases from J, the junction kept 7 bases outside the gene matches. This clonotype was observed many times. What it binds is unknown. A 5'RACE template-switching step, the method used to make TCR cDNA, added a universal primer site and UMIs. TCRdb called the 5' RACE reads again in MiXCR, with one record for every CDR3 protein. This table has about 350,000 distinct CDR3 sequences, about 4% appearing once. The receptor was isolated from a man younger than 35 who received the YFV17D yellow fever vaccine. The chain is built from TRBV11-3 and TRBJ2-5, with 11 bases that match TRBD2. The material sequenced was PBMCs, taken 5 days after the yellow fever booster vaccination. CDR3 sequence reads: CASSKHGTSGQETQYF. DNA of the CDR3: TGTGCCAGCAGCAAACACGGGACTAGCGGACAAGAGACCCAGTACTTC.